The next 30 T cell receptor beta chains were all read from a single sample in a study of T-cell reconstitution after alpha-beta-depleted transplantation in children. Unique molecular identifiers were incorporated when the TCRbeta library was constructed. TCRdb independently ran MiXCR on the PCR reads; one entry per CDR3 protein. The sample has hundreds of thousands of distinct CDR3 sequences, 16% seen once. Source: PBMCs, mostly from graft donor cells, taken 360 days after TCRalphabeta/CD19-depleted stem cell transplant. These receptors were taken from a boy younger than two who had a stem cell transplant for Wiskott-Aldrich syndrome, so the T cells may come from the graft donor.

Many counts were recorded for this clonotype. J is TRBJ2-7 and V is TRBV12-3 or TRBV12-4; 7 bases are a match to TRBD2. The junction had 2 bases not matched to a gene; V was cut back by 3 bases and J by 3 bases. CDR3 length equals 13 residues. In nucleotides, the CDR3 is TGTGCCAGCAGTTTTTGGGGGGGCTACGAGCAGTACTTC. This gives the protein CASSFWGGYEQYF.

This chain links TRBV3-1 with TRBJ2-1; no clear D. The V gene lost 0 bases and the J gene lost 0 bases, with 18 bases spanning the gap. In germline, CDR1 is LGHDT, CDR2 YNNKEL (reference sequence). The CDR3 totals 19 residues. In DNA form, the CDR3 reads TGTGCCAGCAGCCAAGATACGGCCCCCTCGTGGAGCTCCTACAATGAGCAGTTCTTC. Residues: CASSQDTAPSWSSYNEQFF.

This clonotype has at least ten counts. The chain recombines TRBV12-3 or TRBV12-4 with TRBJ2-5; 9 nucleotides agree with TRBD1. V dropped 3 bases and J dropped 7; count of bases not matched to a gene: 15. The CDR3 contains 17 residues. The CDR3: CASSFLTGTGFVGTQYF. The CDR3 bases are TGTGCCAGCAGTTTCCTTACCGGGACAGGGTTCGTGGGGACCCAGTACTTC.

The V and J genes are TRBV10-2 and TRBJ1-6, with D possibly TRBD1 on 5 matching bases. Germline V gene data show CDR1 as WSHSY and CDR2 as SAAADI. The ends were cut back, 8 bases at V and 2 bases at J, with 7 bases in the middle. This CDR3 has 13 amino acids. The CDR3 nucleotides read TGCGCCAGCGGGGACGCCTATAATTCACCCCTCCACTTT. Amino acid sequence: CASGDAYNSPLHF.

This clonotype has just a few counts. V gene TRBV7-2 combines with J gene TRBJ2-5, with 9 positions matching TRBD2. The CDR3 spans 16 residues. V shed 3 bases and J 1 base; nucleotides not matched to a gene: 6. Germline CDR1 SGHTA, CDR2 FQGNSA. The CDR3 sequence is CASSLGAGGPQETQYF. DNA for the CDR3: TGTGCCAGCAGCTTGGGAGCGGGGGGCCCCCAAGAGACCCAGTACTTC.

V and J are TRBV10-3 and TRBJ2-7; 8 bases agree with TRBD2. V trimming: 3 bases; J trimming: 4 bases; junction bases outside the gene matches: 5. Germline V gene lookup returns CDR1 ENHRY and CDR2 SYGVKD. The CDR3 runs to 14 residues. Written as DNA, the CDR3 is TGTGCCATCAGTGATACTAGCGGACTTTACGAGCAGTACTTC. Its protein is CAISDTSGLYEQYF.

This CDR3 reads CASSFVQGIEIDEQYF. The CDR3, as DNA: TGTGCCAGCAGCTTCGTACAGGGGATTGAAATCGACGAGCAGTACTTC. V gene TRBV7-9 combines with J gene TRBJ2-7, with 7 bases aligning to TRBD1. The CDR3 has 16 residues. Losses at the gene ends were 3 bases for V and 5 bases for J; bases not matched to a gene: 13. Germline assignment: CDR1 SEHNR and CDR2 FQNEAQ (reference sequence).

CDR3 region: CSASRGGSAYEQYF. Written as DNA, the CDR3 is TGCAGTGCTTCCCGGGGGGGCAGCGCCTACGAGCAGTACTTC. V and J are TRBV20-1 and TRBJ2-7; 8 nucleotides line up with TRBD2. Trimming at V came to 5 bases and at J to 2 bases, leaving 8 bases not matched to a gene. There are 14 residues in the CDR3. Germline loops: CDR1 DFQATT, CDR2 SNEGSKA (reference sequence).

This clonotype was seen repeatedly, ten times or more. The chain is built from TRBV10-1 and TRBJ1-4, with D uncertain. The CDR3 loop spans 14 amino acids. Looked up from germline, CDR1 is WNHNN and CDR2 is SYGVQD (reference sequence). V gave up 2 bases and J gave up 6 bases, with 10 bases separating them. CDR3 loop: CASSERRVDEKLFF. CDR3 DNA: TGCGCCAGCAGTGAGAGACGAGTGGATGAAAAACTGTTTTTT.

This clonotype was observed a few times. J is TRBJ1-5 and V is TRBV28; 7 nucleotides agree with TRBD1. The germline V gene encodes CDR1 MDHEN and CDR2 SYDVKM. This CDR3 region has 14 residues. V lost 4 bases to trimming and J lost 7 bases; unmatched junction nucleotides: 7. CDR3 sequence (DNA): TGTGCCAGCAGTTCGACAGGGCAAGGCCAGCCCCAGCATTTT. Translation gives CASSSTGQGQPQHF.

The chain combines TRBV3-1 with TRBJ2-7; D possibly corresponds to TRBD1 (5 bases). Deletions cut 0 bases from V and 0 bases from J, with 18 bases between. CDR3 length: 18 amino acids. Germline lookup yields CDR1 LGHDT and CDR2 YNNKEL (reference sequence). The CDR3 nucleotides read TGTGCCAGCAGCCAAGAATTCCTTTGGACACCGAGCTCCTACGAGCAGTACTTC. Protein sequence: CASSQEFLWTPSSYEQYF.

The chain combines TRBV24-1 with TRBJ2-5; D is possibly TRBD1 or TRBD2 (5 bases each). CDR1 and CDR2 (germline): KGHDR, SFDVKD. The CDR3 consists of 16 residues. Trimming took 4 bases from V and 2 from J, leaving 16 bases between them. The CDR3 DNA reads TGTGCCACCAGTGACCCCCGGGACCGCGGTCAAGAGACCCAGTACTTC. Its protein product is CATSDPRDRGQETQYF.

This clonotype was detected ten times or more. This chain links TRBV28 with TRBJ1-4, with 10 bases identical to TRBD1. The CDR3 runs 15 residues. V was pared by 5 bases and J by 6 bases, with 6 bases of the junction left unmatched. Germline CDR1 MDHEN, CDR2 SYDVKM. Written as DNA, the CDR3 is TGTGCCAGCAGTCCCCCGGGACAGGGGTATGAAAAACTGTTTTTT. Protein sequence: CASSPPGQGYEKLFF.

The V gene is TRBV5-1, the J gene TRBJ2-2, with 11 bases that match TRBD2. This CDR3 has 16 amino acids. After removal of 2 bases from V and 7 bases from J, the junction contained 7 bases not matched to a gene. Germline V gives CDR1 SGHRS, CDR2 YFSETQ. CDR3 DNA sequence: TGCGCCAGCAGCTTTAAACTAGCGGGAGAATTCGGGGAGCTGTTTTTT. Translation gives CASSFKLAGEFGELFF.

This clonotype has a handful of counts. The chain carries TRBV6-2 or TRBV6-3 and TRBJ2-2, with 13 bases matching TRBD2. Unmatched junction bases numbered 4, after V lost 6 bases and J lost 0 bases. This CDR3 spans 17 amino acids. The germline CDR1 and CDR2 sequences are MNHEY and SVGEGT. CDR3 protein: CASSGLAGASNTGELFF. Here the CDR3 DNA reads TGTGCCAGCAGCGGACTAGCGGGGGCCTCGAACACCGGGGAGCTGTTTTTT.

The chain carries TRBV6-2 or TRBV6-3 and TRBJ2-5; D remains ambiguous. The CDR3 consists of 14 residues. V dropped 2 bases and J dropped 5 bases, with 12 bases sitting between them. CDR1 MNHEY and CDR2 SVGEGT come from the germline V gene. The CDR3 DNA is TGTGCCAGCAGTTACGAGGCTAATTGGGAGACCCAGTACTTC. Its translation is CASSYEANWETQYF.

The rearrangement links TRBV4-3 to TRBJ1-1; 8 nucleotides align to TRBD1. Germline values: CDR1 LGHNA, CDR2 YSLEER. After removal of 4 bases from V and 3 bases from J, the junction contained 4 bases not matched to a gene. CDR3 length: 14 amino acids. CDR3 amino acids: CASSLRDRYTEAFF. The DNA of the CDR3 is TGCGCCAGCAGCCTCCGGGACAGGTACACTGAAGCTTTCTTT.

This sequence joins TRBV18 and TRBJ2-1, with TRBD2 identical over 7 bases. After removal of 2 bases from V and 6 bases from J, the junction contained 7 bases not matched to a gene. Germline-derived CDR1 and CDR2 are KGHSH and LQKENI. The CDR3 has 15 amino acids. The CDR3 is CASSPRLADTNEQFF. The DNA for the CDR3 is TGTGCCAGCTCACCAAGGCTAGCGGACACCAATGAGCAGTTCTTC.

Written as DNA, the CDR3 is TGTGCCAGCAGCCCCCGACAGTTTTCAGATACGCAGTATTTT. It specifies CASSPRQFSDTQYF. This sequence joins TRBV7-6 and TRBJ2-3; D is possibly TRBD1 (5 bases). V lost 5 bases, J lost 4 bases, and 13 bases lay in between. The germline CDR1 and CDR2 sequences are SGHVS and FNYEAQ. The length of the CDR3 is 14 residues.

The sample holds a few counts of this clonotype. The V and J genes are TRBV25-1 and TRBJ2-6, with D hard to call. This CDR3 is 16 amino acids long. V was cut by 8 bases and J by 1 base, with 15 bases left in between. In germline, CDR1 is MGHDK, CDR2 SYGVNS. CDR3 amino acids: CASSFAILSGANVLTF. The CDR3 bases are TGTGCCAGCTCATTCGCGATTTTATCTGGGGCCAACGTCCTGACTTTC.

This clonotype was seen more than once but under ten times. The chain links TRBV29-1 to TRBJ1-2; D is unclear. The CDR3 loop spans 14 amino acids. The germline V gene has CDR1 SQVTM and CDR2 ANQGSEA. V was cut by 2 bases and J by 5 bases, with 15 bases left in between. CDR3: CSVEIGEGLYGYTF. The CDR3 bases are TGCAGCGTTGAAATAGGCGAAGGACTTTATGGCTACACCTTC.

This clonotype showed up just a few times. The chain combines TRBV6-5 with TRBJ2-7; D possibly corresponds to TRBD1 (5 bases). This CDR3 spans 14 amino acids. Trimming cost V 2 bases and J 2 bases, with 10 bases left between them. Per the germline V gene, CDR1 is MNHEY and CDR2 is SVGAGI. CDR3 loop: CASSYAGQPYEQYF. CDR3 bases: TGTGCCAGCAGTTACGCAGGGCAGCCCTACGAGCAGTACTTC.

There are a few counts of this clonotype. The CDR3 bases are TGCGCCAGCAGCTTGGGGAGGGGAAGGGAGACCCAGTACTTC. The encoded protein is CASSLGRGRETQYF. J is TRBJ2-5 and V is TRBV5-1, with D perhaps TRBD2 (6 bases). The V and J ends lost 0 bases and 5 bases respectively, with 11 bases between them. The CDR3 contains 14 residues. Germline assignment: CDR1 SGHRS and CDR2 YFSETQ.

This clonotype was counted a single time. The rearrangement joins TRBV12-5 to TRBJ2-3, with D maybe TRBD2 (6 bases). With 1 base removed from V and 1 base from J, the gap between germline ends came to 6 bases. This CDR3 is built from 14 residues. Germline V lookup: CDR1 LGHNT, CDR2 FRNRAP. CDR3 in amino acids: CASGLGLGTDTQYF. The CDR3 DNA follows: TGTGCTAGTGGTTTGGGACTAGGCACAGATACGCAGTATTTT.

The V call is TRBV6-5, the J call TRBJ1-1; D remains unclear. V lost 7 bases, J lost 3 bases, and 6 bases lay in between. The germline V gene has CDR1 MNHEY and CDR2 SVGAGI. This CDR3 has 11 amino acids. CDR3 protein: CASTSYTEAFF. The CDR3 DNA reads TGTGCCAGCACGAGTTACACTGAAGCTTTCTTT.

The V gene is TRBV24-1, the J gene TRBJ2-1; D unclear. Trimming cost V 4 bases and J 0 bases, with 6 bases left between them. Germline V CDR1 and CDR2: KGHDR, SFDVKD. This CDR3 is 14 amino acids long. Here the CDR3 DNA reads TGTGCCACCAGTGAAGGTAGCTCCTACAATGAGCAGTTCTTC. Residues: CATSEGSSYNEQFF.

V gene TRBV12-3 or TRBV12-4 combines with J gene TRBJ1-5; D is ambiguous. The CDR3 loop spans 15 amino acids. V lost 5 bases, J lost 0 bases, and 11 bases lay in between. This CDR3 is CASSPHRNSNQPQHF. The CDR3 DNA reads as TGTGCCAGCAGTCCTCATAGAAATAGCAATCAGCCCCAGCATTTT.

This clonotype was counted only a few times. The rearrangement joins TRBV24-1 to TRBJ1-2, with D unclear. Germline V CDR1 and CDR2: KGHDR, SFDVKD. The CDR3 loop spans 11 amino acids. Trimming pared 2 bases from V and 8 bases from J, leaving 5 bases between. The CDR3 nucleotides are TGTGCCACCAGTGATTGGAGAGGCTACACCTTC. It yields the protein CATSDWRGYTF.

The chain combines TRBV19 with TRBJ1-5; no clear D gene. Germline CDR1 LNHDA, CDR2 SQIVND (reference sequence). Trimming pared 3 bases from V and 8 bases from J, leaving 11 bases between. This CDR3 has 13 amino acids. CDR3 nucleotide sequence: TGTGCCAGTAGTATCAGGAATTGGGAGCCCCAGCATTTT. Translating it yields CASSIRNWEPQHF. The full variable domain, its missing parts supplied by reference TRBV19 and TRBJ1-5, is DGGITQSPKYLFRKEGQNVTLSCEQNLNHDAMYWYRQDPGQGLRLIYYSQIVNDFQKGDIAEGYSVSREKKESFPLTVTSAQKNPTAFYLCASSIRNWEPQHFGDGTRLSIL.

This clonotype was found a few times. The rearrangement joins TRBV29-1 to TRBJ2-5; D possibly corresponds to TRBD1 (6 bases). Between the trimmed V and J ends, which lost 3 bases and 3 bases, there was a span of 17 bases. This CDR3 spans 15 amino acids. From germline, CDR1 is SQVTM and CDR2 ANQGSEA. The CDR3 region is CSVETHRDIEETQYF. The CDR3, as DNA: TGCAGCGTTGAGACCCACCGGGACATAGAAGAGACCCAGTACTTC.